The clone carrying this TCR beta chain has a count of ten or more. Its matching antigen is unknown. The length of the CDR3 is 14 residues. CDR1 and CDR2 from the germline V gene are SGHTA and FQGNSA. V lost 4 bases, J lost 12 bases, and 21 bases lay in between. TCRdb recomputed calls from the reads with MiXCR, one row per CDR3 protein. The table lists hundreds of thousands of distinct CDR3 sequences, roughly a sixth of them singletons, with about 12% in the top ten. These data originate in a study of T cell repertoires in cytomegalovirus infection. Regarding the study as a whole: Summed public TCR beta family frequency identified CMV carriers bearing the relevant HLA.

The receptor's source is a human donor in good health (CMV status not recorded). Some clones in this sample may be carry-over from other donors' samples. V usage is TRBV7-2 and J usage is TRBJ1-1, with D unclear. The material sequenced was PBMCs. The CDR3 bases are TGTGCCAGCAGCTCTCGCCATGACAACCCCGAGCCTTTCTTT. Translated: CASSSRHDNPEPFF. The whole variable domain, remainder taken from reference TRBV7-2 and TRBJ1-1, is GAGVSQSPSNKVTEKGKDVELRCDPISGHTALYWYRQSLGQGLEFLIYFQGNSAPDKSGLPSDRFSAERTGGSVSTLTIQRTQQEDSAVYLCASSSRHDNPEPFFGQGTRLTVV.